A single TCR beta chain is shown here with its context. Antigen: not known. TCRdb's table, derived via immunoSEQ multiplex PCR, lists solely in-frame clones and lacks some. The sample includes around 150,000 clones, roughly 90% of them seen just once. Germline loops: CDR1 KGHSH, CDR2 LQKENI. CDR3 size: 15 residues. With 0 bases clipped from V and 5 bases from J, the junction kept 2 bases outside the gene matches. The sample belongs to a study of T cell responses to AZD1222 COVID-19 vaccine. Study-level results: Close to half of all spike-specific TCRs reportedly target regions of the variants that are unmutated.

The gene calls are TRBV18 and TRBJ1-5; 9 bases line up with TRBD1. This sequence originates from an adult who received the AZD1222 COVID-19 vaccine. The sample consisted of peripheral blood, taken 28 days after the second AZD1222 dose. CDR3 sequence reads: CASSPPGTGHQPQHF. In DNA form, the CDR3 reads TGTGCCAGCTCACCACCCGGGACAGGGCATCAGCCCCAGCATTTT.